This TCR beta chain was retrieved from a study of blood T cell repertoires in COVID-19. V gave up 2 bases and J gave up 4 bases, with 14 bases separating them. The germline V gene has CDR1 MNHEY and CDR2 SVGEGT. CDR3 length: 15 residues. The protocol was immunoSEQ multiplex PCR, while the TCRdb copy is restricted to in-frame clones and leaves out a portion. This table holds 200,000 to 300,000 clones, 83% found once. The chain employs TRBV6-2 or TRBV6-3 and TRBJ1-2; the D gene is possibly TRBD1 (6 bases). What was sequenced was PBMCs or T cells enriched from blood (not recorded which). This receptor was identified in a woman between 35 and 50 years old who had been exposed to COVID-19. The CDR3 is CASSYLGLGGYGYTF. The CDR3 DNA reads as TGTGCCAGCAGTTACCTGGGCCTAGGGGGCTATGGCTACACCTTC.